The source of this T cell receptor (beta chain) is a study of response to subunit inactivated influenza vaccine. TCRdb re-analysed the RT-PCR reads in MiXCR, keeping a single row per CDR3 protein. This sample has 450,000 to 500,000 distinct CDR3 sequences; about 10% occur once, and the top ten carry roughly 12%. The CDR3 is 15 amino acids. The germline CDR1 and CDR2 sequences are MDHEN and SYDVKM. The V gene lost 6 bases and the J gene lost 8 bases, with 19 bases spanning the gap. This clonotype appeared a few times. The target antigen is unknown. Study observations and caveats: Only a handful of new T cells, the authors suggested, are recruited with each seasonal influenza vaccination.

The chain carries TRBV28 and TRBJ2-2, with D tentatively TRBD1 (5 bases). Material: PBMCs from blood, obtained roughly 47 days after vaccination. This sequence was found in a man over 45 who received an inactivated influenza vaccine. The CDR3 is CASSHPRVRAGELFF. DNA of the CDR3: TGTGCCAGCAGCCACCCCAGGGTTCGGGCAGGGGAGCTGTTTTTT. The full variable domain, rest sourced from reference TRBV28 and TRBJ2-2, is DVKVTQSSRYLVKRTGEKVFLECVQDMDHENMFWYRQDPGLGLRLIYFSYDVKMKEKGDIPEGYSVSREKKERFSLILESASTNQTSMYLCASSHPRVRAGELFFGEGSRLTVL.